In its sample, the clone carrying this T cell receptor (beta chain) was seen many times. The data stem from a study of T cells after yellow fever vaccination. This CDR3 has 17 residues. Trimming took 0 bases from V and 4 from J; bases not matched to a gene: 11. Germline V CDR1 and CDR2: LGHNA, YSLEER. TCRdb processed the 5' RACE reads anew with MiXCR; each CDR3 protein has one entry. In the table there are approximately 150,000 distinct CDR3 sequences, approximately 6% of which are singletons. The genes are TRBV4-3 and TRBJ2-7; 8 nucleotides agree with TRBD2. The TCR comes from a man younger than 35 who received the YFV17D yellow fever vaccine. The specimen was CD4+ T cells sorted from PBMCs, collected on the day of the first yellow fever vaccination. The chain's CDR3 is CASSQDTLGGGLYEQYV. CDR3 DNA sequence: TGCGCCAGCAGCCAAGATACCCTCGGGGGGGGACTATACGAGCAGTACGTC.